This is a list of T cell receptor beta chains from one sample in a study of STAT3 mutations in large granular lymphocyte leukemia. Produced via immunoSEQ multiplex PCR; TCRdb's table is partial and in-frame only. In the table there are roughly 3,300 clones, approximately 88% of which are singletons. Sequenced: peripheral blood mononuclear cells. Receptors originate from a man aged 40-55 years with T-cell large granular lymphocyte leukemia. Some clones in this sample may be carry-over from other donors' samples. The CDR3 runs from the conserved cysteine through the conserved F or W. Fields, in order: J gene, V gene, D gene, CDR3 length, clone size, CDR3 DNA, CDR3 protein. The D gene is left open where the match is weak. For some rows the clone size is stated as once, few or many, or as a class when expanded; others skip it.

j_gene: TRBJ1-1; v_gene: TRBV6-6; d_gene: TRBD1; len: 14; abundance: once; CDR3nt: TGTGCCAGCAGTCCCAGGGGGCAAGGCACTGAAGCTTTCTTT; CDR3aa: CASSPRGQGTEAFF
j_gene: TRBJ2-7; v_gene: TRBV25-1; d_gene: .; len: 13; abundance: .; CDR3nt: TGTGCCAGCAGTGAGGGGGCCGGCTACGAGCAGTACTTC; CDR3aa: CASSEGAGYEQYF
j_gene: TRBJ1-1; v_gene: TRBV4-2; d_gene: .; len: 12; abundance: .; CDR3nt: TGTGCCAGCAGCCAAGGAACGGGTGAAGCTTTCTTT; CDR3aa: CASSQGTGEAFF
j_gene: TRBJ1-1; v_gene: TRBV4-1; d_gene: .; len: 14; abundance: .; CDR3nt: TGCGCCAGCAGCCTAGGTAGACTGAACACTGAAGCTTTCTTT; CDR3aa: CASSLGRLNTEAFF
j_gene: TRBJ2-3; v_gene: TRBV19; d_gene: .; len: 13; abundance: .; CDR3nt: TGTGCCAGTAGGGAGGGGGCCGGGAATACGCAGTATTTT; CDR3aa: CASREGAGNTQYF
j_gene: TRBJ1-1; v_gene: TRBV27; d_gene: .; len: 13; abundance: .; CDR3nt: TGTGCCAGCAGGAATGACCTAAACACTGAAGCTTTCTTT; CDR3aa: CASRNDLNTEAFF
j_gene: TRBJ2-7; v_gene: TRBV5-5; d_gene: .; len: 16; abundance: .; CDR3nt: TGTGCCAGCAGCTTGGAAGGGTCACGATCCCTCTACGAGCAGTACTTC; CDR3aa: CASSLEGSRSLYEQYF
j_gene: TRBJ2-7; v_gene: TRBV19; d_gene: TRBD1; len: 15; abundance: .; CDR3nt: TGTGCCAGTAGACCACGACAGGGTGGAAGCTACGAGCAGTACTTC; CDR3aa: CASRPRQGGSYEQYF
j_gene: TRBJ2-1; v_gene: TRBV7-9; d_gene: .; len: 14; abundance: .; CDR3nt: TGTGCCAGCAGCCCCGGGGGCTCCTACAATGAGCAGTTCTTC; CDR3aa: CASSPGGSYNEQFF
j_gene: TRBJ1-5; v_gene: TRBV6-6; d_gene: .; len: 14; abundance: .; CDR3nt: TGTGCCAGCAGTAAAATCATGGAGGCTCAGCCCCAGCATTTT; CDR3aa: CASSKIMEAQPQHF
j_gene: TRBJ1-1; v_gene: TRBV4-1; d_gene: .; len: 14; abundance: large; CDR3nt: TGCGCCAGCAGCCACCGCGCCGAAGGGCAGAGAGCTTTCTTT; CDR3aa: CASSHRAEGQRAFF
j_gene: TRBJ2-7; v_gene: TRBV10-1; d_gene: .; len: 15; abundance: .; CDR3nt: TGCGCCAGCAGTGAGTCGGGTTCCGGAGCCTACGAGCAGTACTTC; CDR3aa: CASSESGSGAYEQYF
j_gene: TRBJ1-5; v_gene: TRBV19; d_gene: TRBD1; len: 16; abundance: once; CDR3nt: TGTGCCAGTAGAAGGACAGGGCAATATAGCAATCAGCCCCAGCATTTT; CDR3aa: CASRRTGQYSNQPQHF
j_gene: TRBJ1-6; v_gene: TRBV7-9; d_gene: .; len: 15; abundance: .; CDR3nt: TGTGCCAGCAGCTTAGCAAGCGTCAGGGATTCACCCCTCCACTTT; CDR3aa: CASSLASVRDSPLHF
j_gene: TRBJ2-2; v_gene: TRBV18; d_gene: .; len: 15; abundance: .; CDR3nt: TGTGCCAGCTCACCATACCAGGGATATACCGGGGAGCTGTTTTTT; CDR3aa: CASSPYQGYTGELFF
j_gene: TRBJ1-4; v_gene: TRBV7-9; d_gene: TRBD1; len: 15; abundance: .; CDR3nt: TGTGCCAGCAGCTCCACAGGGGGGCCTAATGAAAAACTGTTTTTT; CDR3aa: CASSSTGGPNEKLFF
j_gene: TRBJ2-5; v_gene: TRBV4-3; d_gene: .; len: 13; abundance: .; CDR3nt: TGCGCCAGCAGCCCCCTATTCCTGGGGACCCAGTACTTC; CDR3aa: CASSPLFLGTQYF
j_gene: TRBJ2-5; v_gene: TRBV30; d_gene: .; len: 12; abundance: .; CDR3nt: TGTGCCTGGAGTGTACTTGGGGAGACCCAGTACTTC; CDR3aa: CAWSVLGETQYF
j_gene: TRBJ1-4; v_gene: TRBV5-1; d_gene: .; len: 15; abundance: .; CDR3nt: TGCGCCAGCAGCTTGGGAGCAGGGGTCGGGGAAAAACTGTTTTTT; CDR3aa: CASSLGAGVGEKLFF
j_gene: TRBJ2-3; v_gene: TRBV4-3; d_gene: TRBD2; len: 14; abundance: .; CDR3nt: TGCGCCAGCAGCCGAAATAGCGGGGCCGATACGCAGTATTTT; CDR3aa: CASSRNSGADTQYF
j_gene: TRBJ1-1; v_gene: TRBV29-1; d_gene: TRBD1; len: 16; abundance: .; CDR3nt: TGCAGCGTTGGAACCGGGACAGGGAGATGGAACACTGAAGCTTTCTTT; CDR3aa: CSVGTGTGRWNTEAFF
j_gene: TRBJ2-1; v_gene: TRBV6-4; d_gene: TRBD2; len: 15; abundance: .; CDR3nt: TGTGCCAGCAGTGACAGTAGCGGGGGGGCGGATGAGCAGTTCTTC; CDR3aa: CASSDSSGGADEQFF
j_gene: TRBJ1-5; v_gene: TRBV19; d_gene: .; len: 13; abundance: .; CDR3nt: TGTGCCAGTAGTATGGCCCACAATCAGCCCCAGCATTTT; CDR3aa: CASSMAHNQPQHF
j_gene: TRBJ2-2; v_gene: TRBV19; d_gene: .; len: 15; abundance: .; CDR3nt: TGTGCCAGTAGCCTTGTGGCGACGAACACCGGGGAGCTGTTTTTT; CDR3aa: CASSLVATNTGELFF
j_gene: TRBJ1-6; v_gene: TRBV5-4; d_gene: .; len: 16; abundance: .; CDR3nt: TGTGCCAGCAGCTTGGTGGGGGAATCCTATAATTCACCCCTCCACTTT; CDR3aa: CASSLVGESYNSPLHF
j_gene: TRBJ1-5; v_gene: TRBV7-2; d_gene: TRBD1; len: 15; abundance: .; CDR3nt: TGTGCCAGCAGCCTGGAGAGGGGGCTGAATCAGCCCCAGCATTTT; CDR3aa: CASSLERGLNQPQHF
j_gene: TRBJ1-4; v_gene: TRBV10-3; d_gene: .; len: 17; abundance: .; CDR3nt: TGTGCCATCAGTGAAGGACGGCGCCTAGCAACTAATGAAAAACTGTTTTTT; CDR3aa: CAISEGRRLATNEKLFF
j_gene: TRBJ2-2; v_gene: TRBV9; d_gene: TRBD1; len: 14; abundance: .; CDR3nt: TGTGCCAGCAGCATTAACAGGGGACCCGGGGAGCTGTTTTTT; CDR3aa: CASSINRGPGELFF
j_gene: TRBJ1-3; v_gene: TRBV5-8; d_gene: TRBD1; len: 17; abundance: .; CDR3nt: TGTGCCAGCAGCTCTCGGGACAGGGTCGTCGAAGGAAACACCATATATTTT; CDR3aa: CASSSRDRVVEGNTIYF
j_gene: TRBJ2-1; v_gene: TRBV19; d_gene: TRBD1; len: 16; abundance: .; CDR3nt: TGTGCCAGTAGTAAGGGACAGCCGAGCTCCTACAATGAGCAGTTCTTC; CDR3aa: CASSKGQPSSYNEQFF
j_gene: TRBJ2-2; v_gene: TRBV5-4; d_gene: .; len: 15; abundance: .; CDR3nt: TGTGCCAGCAGCCGGGACGGTGGGAACACCGGGGAGCTGTTTTTT; CDR3aa: CASSRDGGNTGELFF
j_gene: TRBJ2-1; v_gene: TRBV19; d_gene: .; len: 16; abundance: once; CDR3nt: TGTGCCAGTAGTGAGACAATAAGGGCAACCTACAATGAGCAGTTCTTC; CDR3aa: CASSETIRATYNEQFF
j_gene: TRBJ1-2; v_gene: TRBV29-1; d_gene: .; len: 14; abundance: .; CDR3nt: TGCAGCGTTGAAGATCCAAAGGAAAACTATGGCTACACCTTC; CDR3aa: CSVEDPKENYGYTF
j_gene: TRBJ1-2; v_gene: TRBV30; d_gene: TRBD1; len: 13; abundance: .; CDR3nt: TGTGCCTGGAGTGGAATGGGTCAGGGGGTCTACACCTTC; CDR3aa: CAWSGMGQGVYTF
j_gene: TRBJ2-7; v_gene: TRBV9; d_gene: .; len: 11; abundance: .; CDR3nt: TGTGCCAGCTCCGGGGGGCGTGAGCAGTACTTC; CDR3aa: CASSGGREQYF
j_gene: TRBJ2-7; v_gene: TRBV7-9; d_gene: .; len: 16; abundance: .; CDR3nt: TGTGCCAGCAGCTCTCTTGGGGCAGGGAATTTCTACGAGCAGTACTTC; CDR3aa: CASSSLGAGNFYEQYF
j_gene: TRBJ1-5; v_gene: TRBV2; d_gene: .; len: 15; abundance: .; CDR3nt: TGTGCCAGCAGTGAAGATTGGACGGGAAATCAGCCCCAGCATTTT; CDR3aa: CASSEDWTGNQPQHF
j_gene: TRBJ1-5; v_gene: TRBV7-2; d_gene: .; len: 12; abundance: .; CDR3nt: TGTGCCAGCAGCTTAGGAGGACAGCCCCAGCATTTT; CDR3aa: CASSLGGQPQHF
j_gene: TRBJ1-1; v_gene: TRBV7-2; d_gene: .; len: 11; abundance: .; CDR3nt: TGTGCCAGCGGCTTGGACACTGAAGCTTTCTTT; CDR3aa: CASGLDTEAFF
j_gene: TRBJ1-2; v_gene: TRBV4-1; d_gene: .; len: 14; abundance: .; CDR3nt: TGCGCCAGCAGCCACCAGACAGCTAACTATGGCTACACCTTC; CDR3aa: CASSHQTANYGYTF
j_gene: TRBJ2-7; v_gene: TRBV13; d_gene: .; len: 17; abundance: .; CDR3nt: TGTGCCAGCAGCTTAGGCGGAGACGCCGGATGGTCCTACGAGCAGTACTTC; CDR3aa: CASSLGGDAGWSYEQYF
j_gene: TRBJ1-2; v_gene: TRBV5-1; d_gene: .; len: 15; abundance: .; CDR3nt: TGCGCCAGCAGCTTGGGAGTACCGCTTAACTATGGCTACACCTTC; CDR3aa: CASSLGVPLNYGYTF
j_gene: TRBJ1-2; v_gene: TRBV7-8; d_gene: TRBD1; len: 17; abundance: .; CDR3nt: TGTGCCAGCAGCTTAATGAGGTCGGCAGGGGGGAACTATGGCTACACCTTC; CDR3aa: CASSLMRSAGGNYGYTF
j_gene: TRBJ2-3; v_gene: TRBV4-3; d_gene: .; len: 15; abundance: .; CDR3nt: TGCGCCAGCAGCCAAGGAGGGGGTGCCACAGATACGCAGTATTTT; CDR3aa: CASSQGGGATDTQYF
j_gene: TRBJ1-1; v_gene: TRBV18; d_gene: TRBD1; len: 16; abundance: .; CDR3nt: TGTGCCAGCTCACCCTTTCCCAGGGGGGCGAGCACTGAAGCTTTCTTT; CDR3aa: CASSPFPRGASTEAFF
j_gene: TRBJ2-1; v_gene: TRBV18; d_gene: TRBD2; len: 15; abundance: .; CDR3nt: TGTGCCAGCTCAACGGGGCGGGGGGCCAACAATGAGCAGTTCTTC; CDR3aa: CASSTGRGANNEQFF
j_gene: TRBJ2-2; v_gene: TRBV30; d_gene: .; len: 11; abundance: .; CDR3nt: TGTGCCTGGAGTGTACCACCGGGGCTGTTTTTT; CDR3aa: CAWSVPPGLFF
j_gene: TRBJ1-1; v_gene: TRBV18; d_gene: .; len: 13; abundance: .; CDR3nt: TGTGCCAGCTCACCCTCCCAGAACACTGAAGCTTTCTTT; CDR3aa: CASSPSQNTEAFF
j_gene: TRBJ1-1; v_gene: TRBV7-9; d_gene: TRBD1; len: 14; abundance: .; CDR3nt: TGTGCCAGCAGCTTAGTCGGGGACAGCCGGGAAGCTTTCTTT; CDR3aa: CASSLVGDSREAFF
j_gene: TRBJ2-7; v_gene: TRBV6-5; d_gene: .; len: 11; abundance: .; CDR3nt: TGTGCCAGCAGTTACAAGAGCGAGCAGTACTTC; CDR3aa: CASSYKSEQYF
j_gene: TRBJ1-2; v_gene: TRBV5-1; d_gene: .; len: 16; abundance: .; CDR3nt: TGCGCCAGCAGCTTGGAAAGGAGGGGCGCCGGATATGGCTACACCTTC; CDR3aa: CASSLERRGAGYGYTF
j_gene: TRBJ1-1; v_gene: TRBV15; d_gene: TRBD1; len: 15; abundance: .; CDR3nt: TGTGCCACCAGCACTACGGGACAGGGAAACACTGAAGCTTTCTTT; CDR3aa: CATSTTGQGNTEAFF
j_gene: TRBJ2-7; v_gene: TRBV6-5; d_gene: TRBD1; len: 16; abundance: .; CDR3nt: TGTGCCAGCAGTTACGGATCGACAGGGGGGCCCTACGAGCAGTACTTC; CDR3aa: CASSYGSTGGPYEQYF
j_gene: TRBJ1-5; v_gene: TRBV7-9; d_gene: TRBD1; len: 16; abundance: once; CDR3nt: TGTGCCAGCAGCTTAGCGGACAGGGGAATCAATCAGCCCCAGCATTTT; CDR3aa: CASSLADRGINQPQHF
j_gene: TRBJ1-2; v_gene: TRBV5-4; d_gene: TRBD1; len: 17; abundance: .; CDR3nt: TGTGCCAGCTCTTTGGGGAGGACAGGGGGCTCGGTGGATGGCTACACCTTC; CDR3aa: CASSLGRTGGSVDGYTF
j_gene: TRBJ1-2; v_gene: TRBV28; d_gene: .; len: 11; abundance: .; CDR3nt: TGTGCCAGCAGCGGACAGTATGGCTACACCTTC; CDR3aa: CASSGQYGYTF
j_gene: TRBJ2-6; v_gene: TRBV1; d_gene: .; len: 13; abundance: few; CDR3nt: TGCACCAGCACACAAAGTCGGGCCAACGTCCTGACTTTC; CDR3aa: CTSTQSRANVLTF
j_gene: TRBJ2-2; v_gene: TRBV7-8; d_gene: .; len: 15; abundance: .; CDR3nt: TGTGCCAGCAGCCCACCCCGGACAGAAACCGGGGAGCTGTTTTTT; CDR3aa: CASSPPRTETGELFF
j_gene: TRBJ1-2; v_gene: TRBV7-3; d_gene: .; len: 13; abundance: few; CDR3nt: TGTGCCAGCAGCCTAACAGAGAACTATGGCTACACCTTC; CDR3aa: CASSLTENYGYTF
j_gene: TRBJ2-2; v_gene: TRBV5-8; d_gene: .; len: 13; abundance: .; CDR3nt: TGTGCCAGCAGCCCGTCAATCACCGGGGAGCTGTTTTTT; CDR3aa: CASSPSITGELFF